Sequencing of this T cell receptor (beta chain) was carried out in a study of blood T cell repertoires in COVID-19. Study summary: From the United States, Italy and Spain came samples of acute and convalescent COVID-19.

A Seattle source enrolled patients during active infection and followed them longitudinally. Authors' analysis steps: Researchers report that nucleated cell counts were estimated from reference gene primer amplification. Assay used: immunoSEQ multiplex PCR; TCRdb lists only in-frame clones, some missing. The V and J calls and the clone size are those of that table, but D and trimming were determined from the DNA. Among tens of thousands of clones listed, around 90% were seen once. Germline values: CDR1 MNHNS, CDR2 SASEGT. CDR3 length: 15 residues. V trimming: 1 base; J trimming: 5 bases; junction bases outside the gene matches: 3.

The sequence came from a man aged 50-59 years with COVID-19, enrolled during active disease. The chain joins TRBV6-1 to TRBJ1-4, with 8 bases lining up with TRBD1. What was sequenced was peripheral blood. The CDR3 region is CASSEVRTGNEKLFF. In DNA, the CDR3 is TGTGCCAGCAGTGAAGTGCGGACAGGGAATGAAAAACTGTTTTTT.